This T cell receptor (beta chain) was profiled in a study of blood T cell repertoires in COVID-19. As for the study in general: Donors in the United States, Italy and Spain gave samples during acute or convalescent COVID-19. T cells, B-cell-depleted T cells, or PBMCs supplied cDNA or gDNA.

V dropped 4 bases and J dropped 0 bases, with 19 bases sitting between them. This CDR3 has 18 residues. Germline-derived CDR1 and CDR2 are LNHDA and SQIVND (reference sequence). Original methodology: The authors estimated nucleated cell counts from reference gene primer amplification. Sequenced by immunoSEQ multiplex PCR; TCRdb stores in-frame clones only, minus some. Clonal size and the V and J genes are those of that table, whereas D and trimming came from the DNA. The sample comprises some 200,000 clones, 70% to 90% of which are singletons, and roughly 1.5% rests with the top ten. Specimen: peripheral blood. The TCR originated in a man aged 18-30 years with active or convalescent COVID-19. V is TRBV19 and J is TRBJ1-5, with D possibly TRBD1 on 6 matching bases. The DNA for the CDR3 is TGTGCCAGTAGTACCCAACTGACAGGAGTATATAGCAATCAGCCCCAGCATTTT. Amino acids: CASSTQLTGVYSNQPQHF.